The 22 T cell receptor beta chains in this list originate from one sample, sequenced in a study of OX40 agonist ivuxolimab in advanced cancers. The library was obtained by the immunoSEQ multiplex PCR assay. Entries here come from immuneACCESS through TCRdb and include only in-frame sequences with V and J called. Some clones fail to appear in such tables; in the studies checked, an unresolved V gene covers under half of the shortfall, and the cause of the remainder is unknown. A total of around 33,000 clones appear in this sample, over 90% of them only once. The top ten clones comprise less than 5% of the sample. This sample comprised CD4+ or CD8+ T cells sorted from blood, obtained in a trial of the OX40 agonist ivuxolimab. The receptors here all came from an adult with an advanced solid tumor such as melanoma, head and neck, liver or kidney cancer.

The V call is TRBV30, the J call TRBJ2-7, with D maybe TRBD1 (6 bases). This CDR3 region has 13 residues. CDR1 is GTSNPN, CDR2 SVGIG, per germline (reference sequence). V lost 0 bases to trimming and J lost 4 bases, with 10 bases between them. CDR3 in amino acids: CAWSVQGPYEQYF. The DNA of the CDR3 is TGTGCCTGGAGTGTACAGGGCCCGTACGAGCAGTACTTC.

The chain links TRBV18 to TRBJ1-2, with 7 bases matching TRBD1. Germline trimming cut 3 bases from V and 8 bases from J; bases unmatched to any gene: 9. The CDR3 has 14 amino acids. Per the germline V gene, CDR1 is KGHSH and CDR2 is LQKENI. The CDR3 is CASSPVTGRRGYTF. The CDR3 DNA sequence: TGTGCCAGCTCACCCGTGACAGGGAGAAGGGGCTACACCTTC.

This sequence joins TRBV30 and TRBJ1-3; the match to TRBD1 covers 11 bases. This CDR3 contains 14 residues. V lost 7 bases and J lost 4; bases outside the gene matches: 6. Germline values: CDR1 GTSNPN, CDR2 SVGIG (reference sequence). This chain's CDR3 is CASGTGGRGNTIYF. DNA for the CDR3: TGTGCCTCCGGGACAGGGGGTAGAGGAAACACCATATATTTT. Drawing the rest from reference TRBV30 and TRBJ1-3, the complete variable domain is SQTIHQWPATLVQPVGSPLSLECTVEGTSNPNLYWYRQAAGRGLQLLFYSVGIGQISSEVPQNLSASRPQDRQFILSSKKLLLSDSGFYLCASGTGGRGNTIYFGEGSWLTVV.

V is TRBV10-2 and J is TRBJ2-1, with 8 bases lining up with TRBD2. Unmatched junction bases numbered 10, after V lost 4 bases and J lost 8 bases. Germline-derived CDR1 and CDR2 are WSHSY and SAAADI. The CDR3 has 15 amino acids. This CDR3 is CASSGIRGGADEQFF. The CDR3, as DNA: TGCGCCAGCAGTGGGATCCGGGGGGGCGCGGATGAGCAGTTCTTC.

The chain joins TRBV28 to TRBJ2-1; 8 bases line up with TRBD2. V trimming: 1 base; J trimming: 7 bases; junction bases outside the gene matches: 6. The CDR3 runs to 15 residues. CDR1 is MDHEN, CDR2 SYDVKM, per germline. The CDR3 nucleotides are TGTGCCAGCAGTTTATCCGGGAGGGCCATTAATGAGCAGTTCTTC. Its protein is CASSLSGRAINEQFF.

This chain links TRBV14 with TRBJ1-1; D unclear. CDR3 size: 13 residues. Germline V gives CDR1 SGHDN, CDR2 FVKESK. V lost 4 bases and J lost 3, with 9 bases in between. In DNA form, the CDR3 reads TGTGCCAGCAGCCCCACCCTGGACACTGAAGCTTTCTTT. Amino acid sequence: CASSPTLDTEAFF.

CDR3 in DNA: TGTGCCATCAGCCGCCTGACAGGGGTTGTTGCTTTCTTT. Its protein is CAISRLTGVVAFF. V usage is TRBV10-3 and J usage is TRBJ1-1, with 8 positions matching TRBD1. The germline V gene encodes CDR1 ENHRY and CDR2 SYGVKD. The trim removed 6 bases at V and 11 bases at J, leaving 11 bases unmatched. There are 13 residues in the CDR3.

This chain uses TRBV30 with TRBJ1-5, with 9 bases that match TRBD1. Germline V gives CDR1 GTSNPN, CDR2 SVGIG (reference sequence). The CDR3 has 14 amino acids. Trimming removed 2 bases from V and 4 bases from J; junction bases left unmatched: 3. In nucleotides, the CDR3 is TGTGCCTGGAGTAGGGACAGGGTAAATCAGCCCCAGCATTTT. Protein: CAWSRDRVNQPQHF.

The gene calls are TRBV28 and TRBJ1-5, with D maybe TRBD1 (6 bases). Germline V gene data show CDR1 as MDHEN and CDR2 as SYDVKM. Trimming took off 6 bases at V and 4 bases at J, with 7 bases between the two ends. CDR3 length equals 12 residues. CDR3 coding DNA: TGTGCCAGCAGAGGGGGGAATCAGCCCCAGCATTTT. The encoded protein is CASRGGNQPQHF. The full variable domain, in which reference TRBV28 and TRBJ1-5 provide the parts outside the CDR3, is DVKVTQSSRYLVKRTGEKVFLECVQDMDHENMFWYRQDPGLGLRLIYFSYDVKMKEKGDIPEGYSVSREKKERFSLILESASTNQTSMYLCASRGGNQPQHFGDGTRLSIL.

The chain joins TRBV28 to TRBJ1-5; D uncertain. Trimming took 3 bases from V and 3 from J, leaving 15 bases between them. Germline loops: CDR1 MDHEN, CDR2 SYDVKM. The length of the CDR3 is 16 residues. Here the CDR3 DNA reads TGTGCCAGCAGTTTTTCGGCAGTTTATACCAATCAGCCCCAGCATTTT. Protein product: CASSFSAVYTNQPQHF. The whole variable domain, filled in from reference TRBV28 and TRBJ1-5, reads DVKVTQSSRYLVKRTGEKVFLECVQDMDHENMFWYRQDPGLGLRLIYFSYDVKMKEKGDIPEGYSVSREKKERFSLILESASTNQTSMYLCASSFSAVYTNQPQHFGDGTRLSIL.

DNA of the CDR3: TGTGCCAGCACGAACAGGGGGCGAGGAGGCTACACCTTC. This sequence encodes CASTNRGRGGYTF. The chain combines TRBV6-6 with TRBJ1-2; 9 nucleotides align to TRBD1. V lost 7 bases, J lost 8 bases, and 8 bases stayed unmatched. In germline, CDR1 is MNHNY, CDR2 SVGAGI (reference sequence). The CDR3 has 13 residues.

This clone was recorded once. Other DNA sequences in the sample encode the same CDR3. This rearrangement joins TRBV28 to TRBJ1-2; 9 bases are shared with TRBD1. CDR3 length: 13 amino acids. In germline, CDR1 is MDHEN, CDR2 SYDVKM. V shed 3 bases, J shed 7 bases, and the junction held 3 bases outside the gene matches. CDR3 sequence reads: CASSLGQGGGYTF. The CDR3 DNA is TGTGCCAGCAGTTTGGGACAGGGTGGTGGCTACACCTTC.

The gene calls are TRBV19 and TRBJ2-3; TRBD1 agrees at 8 bases. Germline values: CDR1 LNHDA, CDR2 SQIVND (reference sequence). The CDR3 length is 14 residues. V lost 7 bases, J lost 3 bases, and 6 bases stayed unmatched. The CDR3, as DNA: TGTGCCAGTATGCAACAGGGGGAGACAGATACGCAGTATTTT. Residues: CASMQQGETDTQYF.

The V call is TRBV28, the J call TRBJ1-2; no definite D call. The CDR3 contains 13 residues. The V end lost 1 base, the J end lost 5 bases, and 8 bases lay between the germline ends. CDR1 is MDHEN, CDR2 SYDVKM, per germline. CDR3 bases: TGTGCCAGCAGTTTATCAACCAAGTATGGCTACACCTTC. It is translated as CASSLSTKYGYTF.

This clone was observed a handful of times. The J gene is TRBJ1-1, the V gene TRBV18; the D is unclear. Trimming pared 5 bases from V and 5 bases from J, leaving 12 bases between. The CDR3 runs 13 residues. From germline, CDR1 is KGHSH and CDR2 LQKENI. This chain's CDR3 is CASSSASGTEAFF. In DNA form, the CDR3 reads TGTGCCAGCTCATCGGCCTCGGGGACTGAAGCTTTCTTT.

This sequence joins TRBV9 and TRBJ1-1; D may be TRBD1 (5 bases). V lost 0 bases and J lost 3, with 12 bases in between. In germline, CDR1 is SGDLS, CDR2 YYNGEE. The CDR3 is made up of 15 amino acids. CDR3 amino acids: CASSVGRGSYTEAFF. The CDR3 coding sequence is TGTGCCAGCAGCGTAGGGAGGGGCTCGTACACTGAAGCTTTCTTT.

This chain links TRBV4-1 with TRBJ1-2, with 9 bases that match TRBD1. The CDR3 consists of 15 residues. Germline assignment: CDR1 MGHRA and CDR2 YSYEKL. J gave up 8 bases and V 5 bases, and 12 bases lay outside the gene matches. CDR3 nucleotides: TGCGCCAGCAGCAACTCCCCCCGGGACAGGGTCGGCTACACCTTC. Residues: CASSNSPRDRVGYTF.

For the CDR3, the DNA is TGTGCCAGCAGCCACGACCCGCTTAACTATGGCTACACCTTC. Translating gives CASSHDPLNYGYTF. J is TRBJ1-2 and V is TRBV7-9; no clear D gene. V lost 5 bases to trimming and J lost 1 base, with 11 bases between them. This CDR3 has 14 residues. Germline V lookup: CDR1 SEHNR, CDR2 FQNEAQ (reference sequence).

The chain carries TRBV5-4 and TRBJ2-1; 7 bases line up with TRBD1. Trimming cost V 4 bases and J 3 bases; bases outside gene matches: 10. CDR1 and CDR2 (germline): SGHNT, YYREEE (reference sequence). This CDR3 has 16 amino acids. The CDR3 is CASSRDTGTVYNEQFF. The CDR3 DNA follows: TGTGCCAGCAGCCGCGACACCGGGACAGTCTACAATGAGCAGTTCTTC.

This chain joins TRBV11-2 and TRBJ2-5; D is uncertain. This CDR3 has 13 residues. V was shortened by 1 base and J by 1 base, with 4 bases between the two germline ends. In germline, CDR1 is SGHAT, CDR2 FQNNGV. CDR3 amino acids: CASSLVTQETQYF. Here the CDR3 DNA reads TGTGCCAGCAGCTTAGTAACCCAAGAGACCCAGTACTTC.

This rearrangement joins TRBV11-2 to TRBJ1-2; D is unresolved. The CDR3 is 13 amino acids. Germline-derived CDR1 and CDR2 are SGHAT and FQNNGV. Trimming left V 5 bases short and J 0 bases short, with 7 bases between. CDR3 DNA sequence: TGTGCCAGCAGCCTGCGGGCTAACTATGGCTACACCTTC. This translates into CASSLRANYGYTF. Based on the CDR3 plus reference TRBV11-2 and TRBJ1-2, the full variable domain is EAGVAQSPRYKIIEKRQSVAFWCNPISGHATLYWYQQILGQGPKLLIQFQNNGVVDDSQLPKDRFSAERLKGVDSTLKIQPAKLEDSAVYLCASSLRANYGYTFGSGTRLTVV.

This CDR3 reads CASSLGQETYGYTF. The CDR3 nucleotides are TGTGCCAGCAGCTTAGGACAGGAGACCTATGGCTACACCTTC. The rearrangement uses TRBV11-1 and TRBJ1-2; the D gene is possibly TRBD1 (6 bases). Germline CDR1 reads SGHAT; CDR2 reads FQDESV (reference sequence). The CDR3 is 14 amino acids. V lost 1 base to trimming and J lost 4 bases, with 10 bases between them.